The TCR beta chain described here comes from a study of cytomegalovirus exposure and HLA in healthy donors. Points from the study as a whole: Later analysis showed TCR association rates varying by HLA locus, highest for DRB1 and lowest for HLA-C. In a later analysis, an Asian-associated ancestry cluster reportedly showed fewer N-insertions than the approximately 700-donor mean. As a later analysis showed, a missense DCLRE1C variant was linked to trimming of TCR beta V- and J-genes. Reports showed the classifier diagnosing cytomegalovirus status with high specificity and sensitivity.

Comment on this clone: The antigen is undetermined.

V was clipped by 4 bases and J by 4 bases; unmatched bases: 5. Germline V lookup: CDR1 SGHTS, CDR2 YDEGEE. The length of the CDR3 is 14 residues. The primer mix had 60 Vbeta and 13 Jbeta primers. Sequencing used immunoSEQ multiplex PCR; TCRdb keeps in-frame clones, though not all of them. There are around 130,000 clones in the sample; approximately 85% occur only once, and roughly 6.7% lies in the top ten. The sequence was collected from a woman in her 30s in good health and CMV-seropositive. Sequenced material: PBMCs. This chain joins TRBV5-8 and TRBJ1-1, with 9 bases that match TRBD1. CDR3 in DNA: TGTGCCAGCAGCAGCGGGACAGGGCCCACTGAAGCTTTCTTT. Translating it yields CASSSGTGPTEAFF.